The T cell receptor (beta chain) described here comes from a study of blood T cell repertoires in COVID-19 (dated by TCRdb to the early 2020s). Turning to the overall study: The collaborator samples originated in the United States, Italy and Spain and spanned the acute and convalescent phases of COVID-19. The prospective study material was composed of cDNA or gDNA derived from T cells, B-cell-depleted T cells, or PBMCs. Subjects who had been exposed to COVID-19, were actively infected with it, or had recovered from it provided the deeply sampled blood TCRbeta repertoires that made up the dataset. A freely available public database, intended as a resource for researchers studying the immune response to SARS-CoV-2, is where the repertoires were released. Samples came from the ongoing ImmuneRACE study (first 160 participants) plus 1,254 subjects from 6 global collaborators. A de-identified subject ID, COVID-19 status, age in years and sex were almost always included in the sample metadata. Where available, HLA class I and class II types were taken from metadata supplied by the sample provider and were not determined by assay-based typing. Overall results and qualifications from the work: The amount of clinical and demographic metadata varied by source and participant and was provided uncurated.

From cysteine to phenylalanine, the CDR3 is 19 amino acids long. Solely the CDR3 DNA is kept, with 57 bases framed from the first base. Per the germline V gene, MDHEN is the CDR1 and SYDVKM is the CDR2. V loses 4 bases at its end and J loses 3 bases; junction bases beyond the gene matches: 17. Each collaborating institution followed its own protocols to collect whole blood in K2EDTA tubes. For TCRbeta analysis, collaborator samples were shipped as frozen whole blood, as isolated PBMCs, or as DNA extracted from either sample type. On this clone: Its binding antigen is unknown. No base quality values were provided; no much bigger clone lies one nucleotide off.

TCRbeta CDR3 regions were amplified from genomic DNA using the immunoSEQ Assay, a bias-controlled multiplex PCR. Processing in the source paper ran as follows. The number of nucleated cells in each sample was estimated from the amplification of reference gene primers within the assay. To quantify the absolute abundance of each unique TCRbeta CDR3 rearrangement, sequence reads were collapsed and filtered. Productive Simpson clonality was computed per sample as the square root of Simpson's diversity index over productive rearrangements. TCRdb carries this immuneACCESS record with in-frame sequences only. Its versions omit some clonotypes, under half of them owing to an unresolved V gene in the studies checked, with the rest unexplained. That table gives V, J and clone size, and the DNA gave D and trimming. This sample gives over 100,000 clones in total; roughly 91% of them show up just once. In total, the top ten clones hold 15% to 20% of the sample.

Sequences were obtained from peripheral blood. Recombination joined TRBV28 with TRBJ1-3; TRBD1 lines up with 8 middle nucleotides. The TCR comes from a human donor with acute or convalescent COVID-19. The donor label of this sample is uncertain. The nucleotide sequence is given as TGTGCCAGCAGTTCTTGGGGATATCGGACAGGGAGACTTGGAAACACCATATATTTT. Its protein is CASSSWGYRTGRLGNTIYF.